A selection of T cell receptor beta chains follows, all from one sample in a study of tumor and adjacent non-tumor tissue in lung cancer. Via MiXCR, TCRdb re-called the multiplex PCR reads, giving one row per CDR3 protein. The profile shows 75,000 to 95,000 distinct CDR3 sequences, about 66% of them singletons. Sequences were obtained from lung tumor tissue. The receptor source for this set is a man aged 55 to 70 with non-small cell lung cancer. Each CDR3 is given with its conserved first and last residue. A D gene is named only where the DNA matches it firmly. Rows give clone size only sometimes, using once, few, many, or a class for an expanded clone.

cdr3_nt	cdr3_aa	clone_size	v_call	j_call	d_call
TGCTCCAGCAGAGTGGGACAGATGAACACTAAAGCTTTCTTT	CSSRVGQMNTKAFF	-	TRBV5-1	TRBJ1-1	TRBD1
TGCAGTGCTAGAGTTGGGGGAGGAGGTTACAATGAGCAGTTCTTC	CSARVGGGGYNEQFF	-	TRBV20-1	TRBJ2-1	-
TGTGCCAGCAATGGAAGCCCACGGGACACTGAAGCTTTCTTT	CASNGSPRDTEAFF	-	TRBV6-1	TRBJ1-1	-
TGTGCCAGCAGAAACGACAGGCCGGACAATGAGCAGTTCTTC	CASRNDRPDNEQFF	few	TRBV7-9	TRBJ2-1	-
TGTGCCAGCAACTTATTCAGGGACAGTACAGTTAACACTGTAGCTTTCTTT	CASNLFRDSTVNTVAFF	-	TRBV11-1	TRBJ1-1	TRBD1
TGTGCCAGCAGTGAATCATGGGAGACCCAGTACTTC	CASSESWETQYF	many	TRBV6-1	TRBJ2-5	-
TGTGCCCAGGTTACGGGACAGATGAACACTGAAGCTTTCTTT	CAQVTGQMNTEAFF	-	TRBV30	TRBJ1-1	TRBD1
TGTGCCAGCAGCGGGGGGACAGGGAGGAACTATGGCTACACCTTC	CASSGGTGRNYGYTF	many	TRBV6-5	TRBJ1-2	TRBD1
TGTGTCAGCAGCCAAGGACAGGGGGCTAATTCGCCCCTCCACTTT	CVSSQGQGANSPLHF	-	TRBV6-5	TRBJ1-6	TRBD1
TGTGACAGCAGGCAGACAGGGACAACCTACGAGCAGTACTTC	CDSRQTGTTYEQYF	-	TRBV6-1	TRBJ2-7	TRBD1